The clone carrying this TCR beta chain showed up just once. Its antigen is undetermined. Sequencing was performed with immunoSEQ multiplex PCR; in TCRdb, only in-frame clones are kept and a portion is missing. The sample holds about 75,000 clones, 80% to 85% seen once. This sample was taken from a study of T cell clones after liver transplantation. Turning to the study itself: Without induction therapy, subjects received standard immunosuppression until 12-24 months post-transplant.

Study outcomes and limitations: Low donor cell numbers restricted donor-reactive repertoire measurement in a couple of subjects. A larger donor-reactive than third-party decline suggested partial antigen-specific deletion.

V lost 4 bases and J lost 2; bases outside the gene matches: 4. The CDR3 is 15 residues long. Germline V gives CDR1 SGHAT, CDR2 FQNNGV. The gene calls are TRBV11-2 and TRBJ2-3, with 9 bases lining up with TRBD2. The origin of this receptor is a human patient who received a liver transplant. A subset of T cells may come from the graft donor. The sample was CD4+ T cells from blood, taken 48 months after liver transplant. CDR3 in DNA: TGTGCCAGCAGCTCGCGGGGGGGAATCACAGATACGCAGTATTTT. Protein product: CASSSRGGITDTQYF.